This note documents a single T cell receptor (beta chain) sequence. The sample is drawn from a study of blood T cell repertoires in COVID-19. Study-level background: PBMCs, B-cell-depleted T cells, or T cells were the source of the cDNA or gDNA that made up the material.

Per the germline V gene, CDR1 is SGHRS and CDR2 is YFSETQ. This CDR3 region has 13 residues. V gave up 3 bases and J gave up 5 bases; unmatched junction bases: 3. Libraries were prepared by immunoSEQ multiplex PCR; TCRdb keeps only in-frame clonotypes and omits some of them. The sample lists 170,000 or so clones; around 85% were seen once. This clonotype originated in a man aged 50 or older with active or convalescent COVID-19. Input material: peripheral blood. The chain has TRBV5-1 and TRBJ2-5; 8 nucleotides line up with TRBD1. The CDR3 protein is CASSSRDRETQYF. CDR3 coding DNA: TGCGCCAGCAGCTCCCGGGACAGGGAGACCCAGTACTTC.